Presented here are 11 T cell receptor beta chains from one specimen sequenced in a study of OX40 agonist ivuxolimab in advanced cancers. The method was immunoSEQ multiplex PCR; TCRdb's version includes in-frame clones alone and lacks a portion of them. Here the sample spans some 94,000 clones, roughly 90% being singletons. The material was CD4+ or CD8+ T cells sorted from blood, obtained in a trial of the OX40 agonist ivuxolimab. These receptors originate from an adult with an advanced solid tumor such as melanoma, head and neck, liver or kidney cancer.

The V gene is TRBV5-8, the J gene TRBJ2-1; D ambiguous. The CDR3 extends over 15 amino acids. V lost 4 bases to trimming and J lost 5 bases, with 16 bases between them. The germline CDR1 and CDR2 sequences are SGHTS and YDEGEE. CDR3 sequence reads: CASSVSIRRNNEQFF. The CDR3 DNA reads TGTGCCAGCAGCGTCAGTATCCGTCGTAACAATGAGCAGTTCTTC. Full variable domain (outside the CDR3, taken from reference TRBV5-8 and TRBJ2-1): EAGVTQSPTHLIKTRGQQATLRCSPISGHTSVYWYQQALGLGLQFLLWYDEGEERNRGNFPPRFSGRQFPNYSSELNVNALELEDSALYLCASSVSIRRNNEQFFGPGTRLTVL.

The V and J genes are TRBV2 and TRBJ1-2; D is uncertain. Germline V lookup: CDR1 SNHLY, CDR2 FYNNEI. Trimming removed 7 bases at V and 6 bases at J, with 12 bases between. This CDR3 comprises 12 residues. CDR3 amino acids: CASKSQVDGYTF. CDR3 coding DNA: TGTGCCAGCAAGTCCCAGGTGGATGGCTACACCTTC.

The rearrangement uses TRBV6-5 and TRBJ2-5, with 9 bases lining up with TRBD1. CDR1 and CDR2 (germline): MNHEY, SVGAGI. The V gene end was trimmed by 0 bases and the J gene end by 4 bases; junction bases not matched to a gene: 3. This CDR3 comprises 15 residues. CDR3 region: CASSYSTGGRETQYF. CDR3 sequence (DNA): TGTGCCAGCAGTTACTCGACAGGGGGAAGAGAGACCCAGTACTTC.

This chain connects TRBV4-1 to TRBJ2-7; weak D call: TRBD2 (6 bases). Germline V lookup: CDR1 MGHRA, CDR2 YSYEKL. V lost 0 bases to trimming and J lost 0 bases, with 12 bases between them. The CDR3 runs 16 residues. The CDR3 sequence: CASSQDGSGSSYEQYF. The DNA for the CDR3 is TGCGCCAGCAGCCAAGACGGGAGCGGCAGCTCCTACGAGCAGTACTTC.

The rearrangement uses TRBV19 and TRBJ2-1; no definite D call. V dropped 5 bases and J dropped 0 bases, with 14 bases sitting between them. Germline V gene sequence: CDR1 LNHDA, CDR2 SQIVND (reference sequence). The CDR3 length is 16 residues. Here the CDR3 DNA reads TGTGCCAGTAGTCCGCGTCTGCTGAGCTCCTACAATGAGCAGTTCTTC. Its protein product is CASSPRLLSSYNEQFF.

The rearrangement joins TRBV25-1 to TRBJ1-1, with TRBD1 identical over 8 bases. The length of the CDR3 is 13 residues. V trimming: 6 bases; J trimming: 5 bases; junction bases outside the gene matches: 5. Germline CDR1 and CDR2: MGHDK and SYGVNS. The CDR3 coding sequence is TGTGCCAGCAGCTCAGGGGGCGGGACTGAAGCTTTCTTT. Protein: CASSSGGGTEAFF.

J is TRBJ2-1 and V is TRBV30; 10 bases match TRBD1. CDR1 is GTSNPN and CDR2 is SVGIG in the germline V gene (reference sequence). The CDR3 has 14 residues. The V gene end was trimmed by 2 bases and the J gene end by 6 bases; junction bases not matched to a gene: 4. DNA of the CDR3: TGTGCCTGGAGTCCTGGGACAGGGGCCAATGAGCAGTTCTTC. The encoded protein is CAWSPGTGANEQFF.

The chain couples TRBV19 to TRBJ1-2; D is perhaps TRBD1 (5 bases). The CDR3 loop spans 14 amino acids. CDR1 and CDR2 from the germline V gene are LNHDA and SQIVND (reference sequence). The V end was cut by 7 bases, the J end by 5 bases, with 17 bases between. CDR3 amino acids: CASTESAGWYGYTF. The DNA of the CDR3 is TGTGCCAGTACCGAAAGCGCAGGGTGGTATGGCTACACCTTC. Full variable domain (remainder filled in from reference TRBV19 and TRBJ1-2): DGGITQSPKYLFRKEGQNVTLSCEQNLNHDAMYWYRQDPGQGLRLIYYSQIVNDFQKGDIAEGYSVSREKKESFPLTVTSAQKNPTAFYLCASTESAGWYGYTFGSGTRLTVV.

V and J are TRBV10-1 and TRBJ1-2; D not certain. In germline, CDR1 is WNHNN, CDR2 SYGVQD (reference sequence). CDR3 size: 13 residues. Trimming left V 4 bases short and J 2 bases short, with 8 bases between. CDR3 sequence (DNA): TGCGCCAGCAGTGCATCGACCAACTATGGCTACACCTTC. Protein sequence: CASSASTNYGYTF.

The chain couples TRBV5-1 to TRBJ2-3, with D maybe TRBD1 (5 bases). Trimming shortened V by 0 bases and J by 4 bases, and 9 bases separated the two germline ends. Germline loops: CDR1 SGHRS, CDR2 YFSETQ. This CDR3 is built from 14 residues. In nucleotides, the CDR3 is TGCGCCAGCAGCTTGGCCAGGGCGGCAGATACGCAGTATTTT. This codes for CASSLARAADTQYF.

CDR3 bases: TGTGCCAGCAGCACCAGACCAGGCCAAGAGACCCAGTACTTC. It translates to CASSTRPGQETQYF. The chain combines TRBV11-2 with TRBJ2-5; D is unclear. CDR1 is SGHAT, CDR2 FQNNGV, per germline. The CDR3 spans 14 residues. Trimming removed 5 bases at V and 1 base at J, with 11 bases between.